A single sample gave rise to the 20 T cell receptor beta chains below, sequenced in a study of cytomegalovirus exposure and HLA in healthy donors. Researchers ran the PCR with 60 Vbeta and 13 Jbeta primers. Produced via immunoSEQ multiplex PCR; TCRdb's table is partial and in-frame only. The sample records roughly 86,000 clones, 75% to 80% being singletons. Sequenced input: PBMCs. These receptors all come from a female donor in good health and CMV-seronegative.

The chain couples TRBV5-1 to TRBJ1-1; D is unresolved. This CDR3 has 13 residues. V lost 5 bases and J 6 bases, leaving 14 bases between the germline ends. Germline V gives CDR1 SGHRS, CDR2 YFSETQ. This chain's CDR3 is CASRSEGMSEAFF. The CDR3 nucleotides read TGCGCCAGCAGGTCAGAGGGAATGTCTGAAGCTTTCTTT. The variable domain in full, completed from reference TRBV5-1 and TRBJ1-1, reads KAGVTQTPRYLIKTRGQQVTLSCSPISGHRSVSWYQQTPGQGLQFLFEYFSETQRNKGNFPGRFSGRQFSNSRSEMNVSTLELGDSALYLCASRSEGMSEAFFGQGTRLTVV.

The chain recombines TRBV9 with TRBJ2-7, with TRBD2 identical over 7 bases. CDR1 is SGDLS, CDR2 YYNGEE, per germline. The V segment lost 4 bases and the J segment 3 bases; nucleotides outside the gene matches: 7. The length of the CDR3 is 14 residues. CDR3 DNA: TGTGCCAGCAGCACCGCCGGGACTAACTACGAGCAGTACTTC. It specifies CASSTAGTNYEQYF. The whole variable domain, filled in from reference TRBV9 and TRBJ2-7, reads DSGVTQTPKHLITATGQRVTLRCSPRSGDLSVYWYQQSLDQGLQFLIQYYNGEERAKGNILERFSAQQFPDLHSELNLSSLELGDSALYFCASSTAGTNYEQYFGPGTRLTVT.

The V gene is TRBV7-2, the J gene TRBJ1-5; D is ambiguous. Between the trimmed V and J ends, which lost 0 bases and 5 bases, there was a span of 5 bases. Germline V gene lookup returns CDR1 SGHTA and CDR2 FQGNSA. This CDR3 comprises 13 residues. CDR3 bases: TGTGCCAGCAGCTTAGCGCGGGATCAGCCCCAGCATTTT. It specifies CASSLARDQPQHF.

The chain has TRBV7-9 and TRBJ2-7; D possibly corresponds to TRBD2 (5 bases). The CDR3 runs to 14 residues. The germline V and J ends were trimmed by 3 bases and 5 bases, with 14 bases remaining between them. Looked up from germline, CDR1 is SEHNR and CDR2 is FQNEAQ (reference sequence). In DNA form, the CDR3 reads TGTGCCAGCAGCTTTGACGGGAATTGGGACGAGCAGTACTTC. Its translation is CASSFDGNWDEQYF.

This chain uses TRBV7-2 with TRBJ1-4; D remains ambiguous. Germline V CDR1 and CDR2: SGHTA, FQGNSA. V lost 1 base and J 13 bases, leaving 13 bases between the germline ends. CDR3 size: 13 residues. CDR3 residues: CASSLVGAGTLFF. As DNA, the CDR3 is TGTGCCAGCAGCTTAGTGGGAGCAGGTACACTGTTTTTT.

The chain has TRBV28 and TRBJ1-2; 7 bases are a match to TRBD1. The V gene end was trimmed by 5 bases and the J gene end by 2 bases; junction bases not matched to a gene: 5. The CDR3 is made up of 14 amino acids. Looked up from germline, CDR1 is MDHEN and CDR2 is SYDVKM. CDR3 protein: CASSPSGGNYGYTF. The CDR3 nucleotides are TGTGCCAGCAGTCCCTCAGGGGGGAACTATGGCTACACCTTC.

The chain links TRBV28 to TRBJ2-1, with 8 bases fitting TRBD1. Germline V CDR1 and CDR2: MDHEN, SYDVKM. Unmatched junction bases numbered 5, after V lost 3 bases and J lost 4 bases. The CDR3 extends over 15 amino acids. CDR3 region: CASSLSDRAYNEQFF. CDR3 DNA sequence: TGTGCCAGCAGTTTGTCGGACAGGGCGTACAATGAGCAGTTCTTC. Combining the CDR3 with reference TRBV28 and TRBJ2-1 gives the whole variable domain DVKVTQSSRYLVKRTGEKVFLECVQDMDHENMFWYRQDPGLGLRLIYFSYDVKMKEKGDIPEGYSVSREKKERFSLILESASTNQTSMYLCASSLSDRAYNEQFFGPGTRLTVL.

The CDR3 coding sequence is TGTGCCAGCAGTTACTCAGTAACAGGCTACTACGAGCAGTACTTC. It translates to CASSYSVTGYYEQYF. The genes are TRBV6-5 and TRBJ2-7, with a weak D call TRBD1 (5 bases). Looked up from germline, CDR1 is MNHEY and CDR2 is SVGAGI. There are 15 residues in the CDR3. Between the trimmed V and J ends, which lost 0 bases and 3 bases, there was a span of 12 bases.

V gene TRBV27 combines with J gene TRBJ1-6; D is possibly TRBD1 (6 bases). V was clipped by 3 bases and J by 0 bases, with 9 bases between them. The CDR3 is made up of 16 amino acids. Germline assignment: CDR1 MNHEY and CDR2 SMNVEV (reference sequence). Here the CDR3 reads CASSLTGYSYNSPLHF. The DNA of the CDR3 is TGTGCCAGCAGTTTGACAGGCTACTCCTATAATTCACCCCTCCACTTT.

This chain uses TRBV7-9 with TRBJ1-2; D might be TRBD1 (5 bases). This CDR3 spans 14 amino acids. Trimming cost V 6 bases and J 2 bases, with 13 bases left between them. In germline, CDR1 is SEHNR, CDR2 FQNEAQ (reference sequence). This CDR3 reads CASSSDSLNYGYTF. CDR3 in DNA: TGTGCCAGCAGTTCCGACAGTCTAAACTATGGCTACACCTTC.

The chain has TRBV6-5 and TRBJ1-6; no firm D call. CDR1 and CDR2 from the germline V gene are MNHEY and SVGAGI. The CDR3 has 15 residues. V lost 6 bases to trimming and J lost 8 bases, with 17 bases between them. The CDR3 protein is CASRPLRRVDSPLHF. CDR3 DNA sequence: TGTGCCAGCAGACCCCTGCGCCGAGTAGATTCACCCCTCCACTTT.

The chain combines TRBV9 with TRBJ1-3; unclear D gene. The V end lost 3 bases, the J end lost 4 bases, and 5 bases lay between the germline ends. The germline gives CDR1 SGDLS, CDR2 YYNGEE. The CDR3 sequence is 12 residues long. The CDR3 bases are TGTGCCAGCAGCGGGCCCGGAAACACCATATATTTT. It translates to CASSGPGNTIYF.

V usage is TRBV29-1 and J usage is TRBJ2-2; D unclear. The germline V gene encodes CDR1 SQVTM and CDR2 ANQGSEA. V was pared by 6 bases and J by 5 bases, with 10 bases between. The CDR3 runs 12 residues. CDR3 sequence reads: CSVPDGTGELFF. CDR3 nucleotides: TGCAGCGTCCCTGACGGGACCGGGGAGCTGTTTTTT.

This rearrangement joins TRBV7-2 to TRBJ2-3; 9 nucleotides align to TRBD2. Germline V gene sequence: CDR1 SGHTA, CDR2 FQGNSA. The J segment lost 0 bases and the V segment lost 2 bases, leaving 0 bases of the junction unmatched. This CDR3 contains 15 residues. CDR3 bases: TGTGCCAGCAGCTTAAGCGGGAGGAGCACAGATACGCAGTATTTT. Translation: CASSLSGRSTDTQYF.

This clone was observed a single time. This sequence joins TRBV19 and TRBJ1-5; D gene unclear. In germline, CDR1 is LNHDA, CDR2 SQIVND (reference sequence). This CDR3 is 12 amino acids long. V dropped 7 bases and J dropped 4 bases, with 8 bases sitting between them. The DNA for the CDR3 is TGTGCCAGTACGGCCGGGAATCAGCCCCAGCATTTT. Its translation is CASTAGNQPQHF. Variable domain in full (rest from reference TRBV19 and TRBJ1-5): DGGITQSPKYLFRKEGQNVTLSCEQNLNHDAMYWYRQDPGQGLRLIYYSQIVNDFQKGDIAEGYSVSREKKESFPLTVTSAQKNPTAFYLCASTAGNQPQHFGDGTRLSIL.

The chain links TRBV28 to TRBJ1-5; possibly TRBD1 for D (5 bases). From germline, CDR1 is MDHEN and CDR2 SYDVKM. The CDR3 consists of 16 residues. V dropped 2 bases and J dropped 2 bases, with 13 bases sitting between them. The CDR3 protein is CASSLGGKGRNQPQHF. The CDR3, as DNA: TGTGCCAGCAGTTTAGGTGGAAAGGGGCGCAATCAGCCCCAGCATTTT.

This clone was observed at least ten times. This sequence joins TRBV30 and TRBJ1-1; D may be TRBD1 (6 bases). Germline assignment: CDR1 GTSNPN and CDR2 SVGIG (reference sequence). The CDR3 is 13 residues long. The germline V and J ends were trimmed by 8 bases and 1 base, with 14 bases remaining between them. The CDR3 nucleotides read TGTGCCGGGGGGGGCGGAAGGAACACTGAAGCTTTCTTT. This sequence encodes CAGGGGRNTEAFF.

The chain combines TRBV5-1 with TRBJ2-4, with D possibly being TRBD1 (6 bases). The CDR3 is made up of 15 amino acids. Germline values: CDR1 SGHRS, CDR2 YFSETQ. V lost 3 bases and J lost 3, with 13 bases in between. CDR3 in amino acids: CASSSGSGVKNIQYF. DNA for the CDR3: TGCGCCAGCAGCTCCGGGTCAGGGGTCAAAAACATTCAGTACTTC.

The rearrangement joins TRBV4-3 to TRBJ2-2; the match to TRBD1 covers 8 bases. The CDR3 loop spans 16 amino acids. With 4 bases clipped from V and 2 bases from J, the junction kept 6 bases outside the gene matches. Germline CDR1 and CDR2: LGHNA and YSLEER. CDR3 sequence: CASSPQGAFNTGELFF. In nucleotides, the CDR3 is TGCGCCAGCAGCCCCCAGGGGGCTTTTAACACCGGGGAGCTGTTTTTT.

The genes are TRBV19 and TRBJ2-3; unclear D gene. The V gene lost 3 bases and the J gene lost 4 bases, with 11 bases spanning the gap. The germline gives CDR1 LNHDA, CDR2 SQIVND (reference sequence). There are 14 residues in the CDR3. CDR3 nucleotides: TGTGCCAGTAGTATCAATAGTTACGCAGATACGCAGTATTTT. It encodes CASSINSYADTQYF.